Sequencing of this TCR beta chain was carried out in a study of blood T cell repertoires in COVID-19. Looking at the study overall: From T cells, B-cell-depleted T cells, or PBMCs came the material, which was cDNA or gDNA.

With V trimmed by 5 bases and J by 0 bases, 13 bases remained unmatched. The length of the CDR3 is 17 residues. Germline V gives CDR1 MDHEN, CDR2 SYDVKM. Participants' own reports of clinical history determined their cohort assignment. Original data processing: Estimation of nucleated cell counts relied on the amplification of reference gene primers. Profiled with immunoSEQ multiplex PCR; TCRdb holds only in-frame clones, not every one. V, J and clone size were drawn from that table, and D and trimming were deduced from the DNA. Found here are fewer than 350,000 clones, about 88% of them singletons; the top ten hold around 2%.

Sequenced input: PBMCs or T cells enriched from blood (not recorded which). The gene calls are TRBV28 and TRBJ2-7; 7 bases agree with TRBD1. The TCR comes from a woman aged 60-75 years in a cohort exposed to, infected with or recovered from COVID-19 (not recorded which). The chain's CDR3 is CASSPLRTGSSSYEQYF. The CDR3 DNA is TGTGCCAGCAGTCCTCTACGGACAGGATCAAGCTCCTACGAGCAGTACTTC. Combining the CDR3 with reference TRBV28 and TRBJ2-7 gives the whole variable domain DVKVTQSSRYLVKRTGEKVFLECVQDMDHENMFWYRQDPGLGLRLIYFSYDVKMKEKGDIPEGYSVSREKKERFSLILESASTNQTSMYLCASSPLRTGSSSYEQYFGPGTRLTVT.